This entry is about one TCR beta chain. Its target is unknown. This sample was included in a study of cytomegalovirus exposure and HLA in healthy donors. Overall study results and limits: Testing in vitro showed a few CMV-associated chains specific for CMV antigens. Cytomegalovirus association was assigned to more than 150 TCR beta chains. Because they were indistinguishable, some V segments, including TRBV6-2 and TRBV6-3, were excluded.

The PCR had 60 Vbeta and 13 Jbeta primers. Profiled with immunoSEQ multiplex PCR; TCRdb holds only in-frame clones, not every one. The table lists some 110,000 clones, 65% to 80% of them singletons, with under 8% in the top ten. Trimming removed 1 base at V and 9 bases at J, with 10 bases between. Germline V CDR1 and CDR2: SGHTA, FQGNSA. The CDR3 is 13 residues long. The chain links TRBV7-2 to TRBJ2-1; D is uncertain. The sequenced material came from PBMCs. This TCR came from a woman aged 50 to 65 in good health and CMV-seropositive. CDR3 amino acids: CASSLGSLTEQFF. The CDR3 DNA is TGTGCCAGCAGCTTAGGGAGTCTCACTGAGCAGTTCTTC.